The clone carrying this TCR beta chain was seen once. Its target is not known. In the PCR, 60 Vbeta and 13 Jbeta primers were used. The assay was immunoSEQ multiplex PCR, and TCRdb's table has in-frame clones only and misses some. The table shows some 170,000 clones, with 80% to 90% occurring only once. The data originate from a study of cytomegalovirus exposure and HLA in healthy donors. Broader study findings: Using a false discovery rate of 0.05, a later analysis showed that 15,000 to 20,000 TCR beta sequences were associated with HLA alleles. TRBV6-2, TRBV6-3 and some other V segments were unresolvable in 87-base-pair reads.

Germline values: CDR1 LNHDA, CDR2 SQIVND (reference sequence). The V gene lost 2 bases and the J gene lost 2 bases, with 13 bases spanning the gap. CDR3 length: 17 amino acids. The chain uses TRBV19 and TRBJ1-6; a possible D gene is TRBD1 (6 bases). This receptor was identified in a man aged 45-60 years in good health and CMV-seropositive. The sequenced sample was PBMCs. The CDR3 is CASSIPKDSPYNSPLHF. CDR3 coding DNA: TGTGCCAGTAGTATACCTAAGGACAGCCCCTATAATTCACCCCTCCACTTT.